This T cell receptor beta chain was recorded in a study of CD8 T cells in Susac syndrome. The CDR3 runs 14 residues. Germline CDR1 is GTSNPN and CDR2 is SVGIG (reference sequence). The V and J ends lost 1 base and 0 bases respectively, with 7 bases between them. This clonotype was recorded once. An input of about 0.5 to 1 ug of RNA was subjected to reverse transcription using random hexamers. One entry per CDR3 protein results from TCRdb running MiXCR on the immunoSEQ multiplex PCR reads. The sample lists 84,000 or so distinct CDR3 sequences; 96% were seen once. The material sequenced was CD8+ T cells from PBMCs. This sequence originates from a human donor with Susac syndrome. The rearrangement joins TRBV30 to TRBJ2-4, with D tentatively TRBD1 (5 bases). For the CDR3, the DNA is TGTGCCTGGAGTGAGGGGCTAGCCAAAAACATTCAGTACTTC. Its translation: CAWSEGLAKNIQYF. Full variable domain (outside the CDR3, taken from reference TRBV30 and TRBJ2-4): SQTIHQWPATLVQPVGSPLSLECTVEGTSNPNLYWYRQAAGRGLQLLFYSVGIGQISSEVPQNLSASRPQDRQFILSSKKLLLSDSGFYLCAWSEGLAKNIQYFGAGTRLSVL.